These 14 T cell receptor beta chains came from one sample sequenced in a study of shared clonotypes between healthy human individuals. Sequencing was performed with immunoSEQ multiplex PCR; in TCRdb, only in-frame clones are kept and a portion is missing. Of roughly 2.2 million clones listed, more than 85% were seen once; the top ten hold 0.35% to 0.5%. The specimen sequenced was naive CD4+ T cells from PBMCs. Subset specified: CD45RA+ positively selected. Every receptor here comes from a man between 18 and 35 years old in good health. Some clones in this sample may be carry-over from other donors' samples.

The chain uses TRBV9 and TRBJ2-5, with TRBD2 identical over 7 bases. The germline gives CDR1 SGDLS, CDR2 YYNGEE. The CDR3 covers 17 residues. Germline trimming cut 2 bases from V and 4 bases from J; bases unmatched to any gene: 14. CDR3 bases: TGTGCCAGCAGCGTGGGGGGAGGGCTAGCCGTCGGAGAGACCCAGTACTTC. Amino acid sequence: CASSVGGGLAVGETQYF.

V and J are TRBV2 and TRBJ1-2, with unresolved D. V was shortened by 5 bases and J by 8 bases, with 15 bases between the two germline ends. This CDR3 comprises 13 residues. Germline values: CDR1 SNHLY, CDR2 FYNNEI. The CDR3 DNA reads TGTGCCAGCAGTCCTCTGGACCTGGTGGGCTACACCTTC. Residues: CASSPLDLVGYTF.

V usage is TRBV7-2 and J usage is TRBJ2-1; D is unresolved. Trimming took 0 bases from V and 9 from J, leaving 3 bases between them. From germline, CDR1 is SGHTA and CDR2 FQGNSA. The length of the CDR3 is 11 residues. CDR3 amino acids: CASSLAAEQFF. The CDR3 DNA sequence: TGTGCCAGCAGCTTAGCGGCTGAGCAGTTCTTC.

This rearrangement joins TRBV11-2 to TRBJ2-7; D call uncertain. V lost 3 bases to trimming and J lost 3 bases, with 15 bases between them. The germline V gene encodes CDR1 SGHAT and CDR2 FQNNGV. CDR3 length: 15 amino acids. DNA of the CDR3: TGTGCCAGCAGCTTTGGGCTGGGGTCCTTCTACGAGCAGTACTTC. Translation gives CASSFGLGSFYEQYF.

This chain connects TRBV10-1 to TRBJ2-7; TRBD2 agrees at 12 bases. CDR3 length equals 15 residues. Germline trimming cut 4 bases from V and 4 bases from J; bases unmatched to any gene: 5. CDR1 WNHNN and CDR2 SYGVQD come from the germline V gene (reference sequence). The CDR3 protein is CASSARLAGVYEQYF. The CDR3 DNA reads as TGCGCCAGCAGTGCCAGACTAGCGGGAGTGTACGAGCAGTACTTC.

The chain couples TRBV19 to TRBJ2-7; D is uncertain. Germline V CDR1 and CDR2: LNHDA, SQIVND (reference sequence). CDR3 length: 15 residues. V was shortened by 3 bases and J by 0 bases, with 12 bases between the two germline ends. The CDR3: CASSIVGSFSYEQYF. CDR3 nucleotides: TGTGCCAGTAGTATCGTCGGATCCTTCTCCTACGAGCAGTACTTC.

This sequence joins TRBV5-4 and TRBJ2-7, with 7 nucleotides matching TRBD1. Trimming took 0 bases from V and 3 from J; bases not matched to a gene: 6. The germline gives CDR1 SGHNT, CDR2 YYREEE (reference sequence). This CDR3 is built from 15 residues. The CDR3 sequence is CASSLGGTALYEQYF. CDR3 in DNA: TGTGCCAGCAGCTTGGGAGGGACAGCACTCTACGAGCAGTACTTC.

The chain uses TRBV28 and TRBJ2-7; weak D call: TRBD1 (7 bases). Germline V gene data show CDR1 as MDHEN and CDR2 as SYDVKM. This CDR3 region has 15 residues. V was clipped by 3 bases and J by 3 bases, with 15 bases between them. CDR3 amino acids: CASSFRQGLIYEQYF. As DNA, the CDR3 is TGTGCCAGCAGTTTTCGACAGGGACTTATCTACGAGCAGTACTTC.

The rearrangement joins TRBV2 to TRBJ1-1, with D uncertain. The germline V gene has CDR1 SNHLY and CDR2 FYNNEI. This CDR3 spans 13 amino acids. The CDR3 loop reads CAFAQEMNTEAFF. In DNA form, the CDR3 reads TGTGCGTTCGCGCAGGAGATGAACACTGAAGCTTTCTTT.

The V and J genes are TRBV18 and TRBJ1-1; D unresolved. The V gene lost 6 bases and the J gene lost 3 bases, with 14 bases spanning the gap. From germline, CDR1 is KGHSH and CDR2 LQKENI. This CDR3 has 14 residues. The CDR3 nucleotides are TGTGCCAGCTCCCTCACTCGCCGGGACACTGAAGCTTTCTTT. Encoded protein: CASSLTRRDTEAFF.

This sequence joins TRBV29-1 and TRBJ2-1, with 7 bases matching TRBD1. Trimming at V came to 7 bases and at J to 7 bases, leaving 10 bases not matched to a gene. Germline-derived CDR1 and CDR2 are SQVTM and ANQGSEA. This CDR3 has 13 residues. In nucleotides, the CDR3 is TGCAGCGCAGAACGCAGGGGGTGGAATGAGCAGTTCTTC. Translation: CSAERRGWNEQFF.

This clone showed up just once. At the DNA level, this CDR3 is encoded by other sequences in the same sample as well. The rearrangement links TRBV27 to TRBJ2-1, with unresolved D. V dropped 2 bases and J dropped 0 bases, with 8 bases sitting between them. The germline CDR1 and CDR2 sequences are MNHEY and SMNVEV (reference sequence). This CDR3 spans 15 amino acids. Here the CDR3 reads CASSLVRSSYNEQFF. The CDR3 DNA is TGTGCCAGCAGTTTAGTGCGAAGCTCCTACAATGAGCAGTTCTTC.

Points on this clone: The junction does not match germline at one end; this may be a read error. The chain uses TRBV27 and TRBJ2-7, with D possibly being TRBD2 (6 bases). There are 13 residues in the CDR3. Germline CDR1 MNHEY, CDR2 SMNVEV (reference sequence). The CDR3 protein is CASSLRPGLTHIF. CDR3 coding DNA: TGTGCCAGCAGTTTACGCCCGGGACTGACGCACATCTTC.

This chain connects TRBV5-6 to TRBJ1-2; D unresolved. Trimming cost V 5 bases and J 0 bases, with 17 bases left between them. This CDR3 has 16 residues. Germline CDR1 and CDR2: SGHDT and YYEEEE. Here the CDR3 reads CASRRAGPSTNYGYTF. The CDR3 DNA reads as TGTGCCAGCAGGCGCGCAGGACCCTCTACTAACTATGGCTACACCTTC.